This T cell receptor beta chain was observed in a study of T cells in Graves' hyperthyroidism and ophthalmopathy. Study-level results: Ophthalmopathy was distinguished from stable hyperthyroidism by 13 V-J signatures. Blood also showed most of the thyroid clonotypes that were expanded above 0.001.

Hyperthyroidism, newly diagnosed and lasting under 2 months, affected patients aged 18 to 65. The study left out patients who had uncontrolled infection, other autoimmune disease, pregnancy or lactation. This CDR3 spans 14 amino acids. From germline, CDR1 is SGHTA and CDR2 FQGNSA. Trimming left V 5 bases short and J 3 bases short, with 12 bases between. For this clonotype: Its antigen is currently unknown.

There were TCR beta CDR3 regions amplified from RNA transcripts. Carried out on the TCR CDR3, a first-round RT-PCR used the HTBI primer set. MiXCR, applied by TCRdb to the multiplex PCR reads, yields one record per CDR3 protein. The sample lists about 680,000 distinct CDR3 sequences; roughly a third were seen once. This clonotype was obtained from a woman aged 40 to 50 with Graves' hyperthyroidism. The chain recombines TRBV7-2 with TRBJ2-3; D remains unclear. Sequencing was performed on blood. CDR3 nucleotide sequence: TGTGCCAGCAGCCGTAGGGAAGGGACAGATACGCAGTATTTT. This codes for CASSRREGTDTQYF.